A single sample is the source of the 16 T cell receptor beta chains below, sequenced in a study of graft-versus-host responses after intestinal transplantation. The assay was immunoSEQ multiplex PCR, and TCRdb's table has in-frame clones only and misses some. Among about 59,000 clones listed, approximately 94% were seen once. No antigen has been identified for these receptors. Sequences were derived from unstimulated CD4+ T cells sorted from spleen or lymph node cells, sampled before transplant. Source of these receptors: a human donor who was the organ donor for an intestinal transplant.

J is TRBJ2-5 and V is TRBV12-5; maybe TRBD2 (6 bases). The V end was cut by 0 bases, the J end by 1 base, with 18 bases between. This CDR3 spans 18 amino acids. In germline, CDR1 is LGHNT, CDR2 FRNRAP. CDR3 DNA: TGTGCTAGTGGTTTGGTACGGGGAGGAGGGGTTTTCCAAGAGACCCAGTACTTC. Its protein is CASGLVRGGGVFQETQYF.

V usage is TRBV6-5 and J usage is TRBJ2-7, with D perhaps matching TRBD1 (6 bases). The CDR3 has 13 amino acids. V was pared by 6 bases and J by 3 bases, with 12 bases between. The germline V gene encodes CDR1 MNHEY and CDR2 SVGAGI. The CDR3 sequence is CASSRKQGYEQYF. For the CDR3, the DNA is TGTGCCAGCAGCAGGAAACAGGGCTACGAGCAGTACTTC.

The chain combines TRBV7-9 with TRBJ2-1; D is unresolved. The V end was cut by 2 bases, the J end by 4 bases, with 9 bases between. The CDR3 extends over 14 amino acids. Germline CDR1 reads SEHNR; CDR2 reads FQNEAQ (reference sequence). CDR3: CASSLPRQYNEQFF. The CDR3 nucleotides are TGTGCCAGCAGCTTACCGAGGCAGTACAATGAGCAGTTCTTC. Based on the CDR3 plus reference TRBV7-9 and TRBJ2-1, the full variable domain is DTGVSQNPRHKITKRGQNVTFRCDPISEHNRLYWYRQTLGQGPEFLTYFQNEAQLEKSRLLSDRFSAERPKGSFSTLEIQRTEQGDSAMYLCASSLPRQYNEQFFGPGTRLTVL.

This chain joins TRBV7-9 and TRBJ2-7; no clear D gene. Trimming removed 3 bases from V and 6 bases from J, with 12 bases in between. Per the germline V gene, CDR1 is SEHNR and CDR2 is FQNEAQ (reference sequence). CDR3 length equals 13 residues. CDR3 nucleotide sequence: TGTGCCAGCAGCTTTATTATTAACGGCGAGCAGTACTTC. It specifies CASSFIINGEQYF. Full variable domain (rest looked up from reference TRBV7-9 and TRBJ2-7): DTGVSQNPRHKITKRGQNVTFRCDPISEHNRLYWYRQTLGQGPEFLTYFQNEAQLEKSRLLSDRFSAERPKGSFSTLEIQRTEQGDSAMYLCASSFIINGEQYFGPGTRLTVT.

J is TRBJ2-2 and V is TRBV12-5; TRBD1 matches at 7 bases. The CDR3 runs to 14 residues. J gave up 4 bases and V 1 base, and 0 bases lay outside the gene matches. Per germline, CDR1 LGHNT and CDR2 FRNRAP. In DNA form, the CDR3 reads TGTGCTAGTGGTTTGGGGACAGGCACCGGGGAGCTGTTTTTT. Translating it yields CASGLGTGTGELFF.

The chain joins TRBV18 to TRBJ2-1, with D perhaps matching TRBD1 (6 bases). V was trimmed by 3 bases and J by 3 bases, leaving 12 bases between them. The V gene's germline CDR1 is KGHSH and CDR2 LQKENI. The CDR3 extends over 15 amino acids. The chain's CDR3 is CASSPTGTNYNEQFF. Here the CDR3 DNA reads TGTGCCAGCTCACCGACCGGGACAAACTACAATGAGCAGTTCTTC. Together with reference TRBV18 and TRBJ2-1, the CDR3 gives the full variable domain: NAGVMQNPRHLVRRRGQEARLRCSPMKGHSHVYWYRQLPEEGLKFMVYLQKENIIDESGMPKERFSAEFPKEGPSILRIQQVVRGDSAAYFCASSPTGTNYNEQFFGPGTRLTVL.

The CDR3 region is CASRPAVPGADTQYF. CDR3 DNA: TGTGCCAGCAGGCCAGCAGTTCCGGGGGCAGATACGCAGTATTTT. The chain combines TRBV6-5 with TRBJ2-3; TRBD2 is a possible D gene (6 bases). CDR3 length: 15 amino acids. Germline V CDR1 and CDR2: MNHEY, SVGAGI. The V and J ends lost 6 bases and 4 bases respectively, with 17 bases between them.

J is TRBJ2-7 and V is TRBV4-1; D not resolved. CDR3 length: 15 residues. Per the germline V gene, CDR1 is MGHRA and CDR2 is YSYEKL. Trimming removed 2 bases from V and 2 bases from J, with 13 bases in between. The CDR3 sequence: CASSQSPQVAYEQYF. The CDR3 nucleotides are TGCGCCAGCAGCCAATCTCCGCAGGTGGCCTACGAGCAGTACTTC.

This chain links TRBV30 with TRBJ1-2, with a possible D match to TRBD1 (6 bases). Germline CDR1 GTSNPN, CDR2 SVGIG (reference sequence). The germline V and J ends were trimmed by 4 bases and 4 bases, with 13 bases remaining between them. The CDR3 covers 13 residues. Here the CDR3 DNA reads TGTGCCTGGACGAAGGGGGGTGGCTATGGCTACACCTTC. It yields the protein CAWTKGGGYGYTF.

The CDR3 sequence: CASEGSNTGELFF. As DNA, the CDR3 is TGTGCCAGCGAGGGCTCGAACACCGGGGAGCTGTTTTTT. The rearrangement joins TRBV19 to TRBJ2-2; D may be TRBD2 (5 bases). Germline V gene sequence: CDR1 LNHDA, CDR2 SQIVND (reference sequence). Trimming stripped 9 bases from V and 0 bases from J, with 8 bases between. The CDR3 totals 13 residues.

The chain has TRBV6-5 and TRBJ1-2, with 7 bases fitting TRBD1. The germline gives CDR1 MNHEY, CDR2 SVGAGI. Trimming at V came to 6 bases and at J to 3 bases, leaving 4 bases not matched to a gene. The CDR3 has 13 amino acids. Here the CDR3 DNA reads TGTGCCAGCAGCGAGGGGGCACACTATGGCTACACCTTC. This codes for CASSEGAHYGYTF.

This chain joins TRBV4-1 and TRBJ2-7, with D possibly TRBD1 on 6 matching bases. V shed 4 bases and J shed 4 bases, with 14 bases lying between them. Germline V gene lookup returns CDR1 MGHRA and CDR2 YSYEKL. The CDR3 is 14 amino acids. For the CDR3, the DNA is TGCGCCAGCAGCCCGACAGGCCTGGGGTACGAGCAGTACTTC. Amino acids: CASSPTGLGYEQYF.

V usage is TRBV6-6 and J usage is TRBJ2-3; 10 bases match TRBD2. With V trimmed by 7 bases and J by 2 bases, 9 bases remained unmatched. The CDR3 runs to 16 residues. The V gene's germline CDR1 is MNHNY and CDR2 SVGAGI (reference sequence). CDR3 sequence reads: CASTIAGGVITDTQYF. The CDR3 DNA reads TGTGCCAGCACCATAGCGGGGGGAGTAATCACAGATACGCAGTATTTT.

This chain uses TRBV9 with TRBJ2-1, with 10 bases lining up with TRBD2. Germline CDR1 is SGDLS and CDR2 is YYNGEE. Trimming removed 0 bases from V and 9 bases from J; junction bases left unmatched: 6. The CDR3 sequence is 15 residues long. This CDR3 reads CASSVELAGSLEQFF. The CDR3 region has the DNA TGTGCCAGCAGCGTAGAACTAGCGGGGTCACTTGAGCAGTTCTTC.

The chain carries TRBV7-2 and TRBJ2-4; 8 positions agree with TRBD2. CDR1 SGHTA and CDR2 FQGNSA come from the germline V gene. Trimming at V came to 3 bases and at J to 10 bases, leaving 8 bases not matched to a gene. The CDR3 contains 14 residues. CDR3 nucleotide sequence: TGTGCCAGCAGCTTTCACGGGACTAGGGGGATTCAGTACTTC. Its translation is CASSFHGTRGIQYF.

The genes are TRBV19 and TRBJ2-1; D is unclear. The CDR3 sequence is 13 residues long. Germline CDR1 and CDR2: LNHDA and SQIVND (reference sequence). The V end was cut by 5 bases, the J end by 3 bases, with 8 bases between. DNA for the CDR3: TGTGCCAGTAGTGGTTCAGACTACAATGAGCAGTTCTTC. Its translation is CASSGSDYNEQFF.